This T cell receptor (beta chain) was identified in a study of early T cells in non-severe SARS-CoV-2 infection. At the level of the study: Chains stayed unpaired after sequencing of bulk RNA from unsorted whole blood.

Each single cDNA molecule received a unique molecular identifier. Using its own MiXCR run on the 5' RACE reads, TCRdb lists one record per CDR3 protein. This sample has 70,000 or so distinct CDR3 sequences, with 12% found just once. The V and J ends lost 8 bases and 1 base respectively, with 26 bases between them. Germline CDR1 is SGHAT and CDR2 is FQNNGV. This CDR3 is built from 18 residues. The J gene is TRBJ2-5, the V gene TRBV11-2; the D is unclear. Sequences were obtained from whole blood. This receptor was taken from an adult who was a healthcare worker with PCR-confirmed SARS-CoV-2 infection or an uninfected control (not recorded which). CDR3 DNA: TGTGCCAGCGCACATCCCCCATGGGCAAGGAGTTTCCAAGAGACCCAGTACTTC. This sequence encodes CASAHPPWARSFQETQYF.